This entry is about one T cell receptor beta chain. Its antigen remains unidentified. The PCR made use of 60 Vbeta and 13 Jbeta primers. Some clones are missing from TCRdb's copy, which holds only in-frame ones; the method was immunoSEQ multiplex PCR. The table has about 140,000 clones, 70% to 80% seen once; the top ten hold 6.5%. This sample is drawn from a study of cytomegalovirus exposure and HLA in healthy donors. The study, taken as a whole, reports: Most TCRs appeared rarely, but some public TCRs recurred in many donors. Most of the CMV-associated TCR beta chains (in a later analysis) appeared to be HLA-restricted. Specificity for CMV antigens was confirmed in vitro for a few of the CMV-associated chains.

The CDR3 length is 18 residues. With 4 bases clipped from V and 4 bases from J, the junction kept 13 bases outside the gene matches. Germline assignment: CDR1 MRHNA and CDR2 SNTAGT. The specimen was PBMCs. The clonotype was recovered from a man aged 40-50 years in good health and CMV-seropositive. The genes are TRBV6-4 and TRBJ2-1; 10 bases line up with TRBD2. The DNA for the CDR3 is TGTGCCAGCAGTGCATTCATGGCTAGCGGGAGCGGATACAATGAGCAGTTCTTC. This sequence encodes CASSAFMASGSGYNEQFF.